This T cell receptor (beta chain) comes out of a study of blood T cell repertoires in COVID-19 (TCRdb year 2020). With respect to the entire study: Collaborator samples came from the United States, Italy and Spain and covered acute and convalescent phases of COVID-19. A freely available public database, intended as a resource for researchers studying the immune response to SARS-CoV-2, is where the repertoires were released. A de-identified subject ID, COVID-19 status, age in years and sex were almost always included in the sample metadata. Where available, HLA class I and class II types were taken from metadata supplied by the sample provider and were not determined by assay-based typing. The material from the prospective study consisted of cDNA or gDNA derived from T cells, B-cell-depleted T cells, or PBMCs. Samples came from the ongoing ImmuneRACE study (first 160 participants) plus 1,254 subjects from 6 global collaborators. Deeply sampled blood TCRbeta repertoires from subjects exposed to, actively infected with, or recovered from COVID-19 were included in the dataset.

A second Seattle source provided samples from volunteer blood donors who had recovered from COVID-19. Whole blood was collected in K2EDTA tubes by collaborating institutions according to the institutions' own protocols. For TCRbeta analysis, collaborators shipped samples as frozen whole blood, isolated PBMCs, or DNA extracted from either of those sample types. Concerning this clone: Its cognate antigen has yet to be identified. Per-base quality was not reported, and no clone a single base away is much larger than it.

On the study overall, not on this receptor specifically: The quantity of clinical and demographic metadata differed by source and by participant and was supplied without curation.

Ends trimmed: V by 0 bases, J by 9 bases; bases unmatched to a gene: 17. The CDR3 sequence holds 19 residues, the cysteine and phenylalanine included. Here the CDR3 DNA is all that survives: 57 bases in frame from base 1. CDR1 and CDR2 (LGHDT, YNNKEL) derive from the germline V gene (reference sequence). The immunoSEQ Assay, a bias-controlled multiplex PCR, was used to amplify TCRbeta CDR3 regions from genomic DNA. The authors' pipeline ran thus. The number of nucleated cells in each sample was estimated from the amplification of reference gene primers within the assay. To quantify the absolute abundance of each unique TCRbeta CDR3 rearrangement, sequence reads were collapsed and filtered. For each sample, productive Simpson clonality was calculated as the square root of Simpson's diversity index across productive rearrangements. Entries here come from immuneACCESS through TCRdb and include only in-frame sequences with V and J called. Some clones fail to appear in such tables; in the studies checked, an unresolved V gene covers under half of the shortfall, and the cause of the remainder is unknown. V and J calls and clone size follow that table, whereas D and trimming were derived from the DNA. The sample has more than 200,000 clones on record, around 84% of them singletons. The top ten hold about 1.5% of the sample.

This receptor was taken from a woman aged 40-49 years who had recovered from COVID-19. The chain uses TRBV3-1 (or the pseudogene TRBV3-2) and TRBJ1-6, with 7 junctional bases fitting TRBD1. Sequencing was carried out using peripheral blood. The DNA sequence reads TGTGCCAGCAGCCAAGATGGAAAGGGGGCAAGTCCAGTGGGTTCACCCCTCCACTTT. This translates into CASSQDGKGASPVGSPLHF.